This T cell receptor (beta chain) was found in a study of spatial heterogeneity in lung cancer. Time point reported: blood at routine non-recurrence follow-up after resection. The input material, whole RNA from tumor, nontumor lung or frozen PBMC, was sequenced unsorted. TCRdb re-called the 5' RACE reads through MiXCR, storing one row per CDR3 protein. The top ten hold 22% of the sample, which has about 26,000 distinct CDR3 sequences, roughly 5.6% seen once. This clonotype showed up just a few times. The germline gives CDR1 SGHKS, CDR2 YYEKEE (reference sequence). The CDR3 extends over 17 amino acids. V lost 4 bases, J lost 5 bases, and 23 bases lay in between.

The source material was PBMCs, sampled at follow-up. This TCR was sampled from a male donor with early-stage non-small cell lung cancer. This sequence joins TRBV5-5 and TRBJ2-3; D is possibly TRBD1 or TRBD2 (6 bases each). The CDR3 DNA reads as TGTGCCAGCAGCCCGGATCGCAGCGGGCAGGGGATAGATACGCAGTATTTT. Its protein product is CASSPDRSGQGIDTQYF.